The 18 T cell receptor beta chains in this list originate from one sample, sequenced in a study of cytotoxic CD8 clonotypes in ibrutinib-treated CLL. The assay was immunoSEQ multiplex PCR, and TCRdb's table has in-frame clones only and misses some. The table includes some 130,000 clones, approximately 85% detected once. The specimen was PBMCs, collected after 24 months of ibrutinib treatment. These receptors were obtained from a human donor with chronic lymphocytic leukemia.

The chain employs TRBV5-4 and TRBJ2-1, with TRBD1 identical over 9 bases. Germline assignment: CDR1 SGHNT and CDR2 YYREEE (reference sequence). Trimming at V came to 3 bases and at J to 2 bases, leaving 6 bases not matched to a gene. This CDR3 is 16 amino acids long. CDR3 sequence: CASSYPGDRAYNEQFF. CDR3 nucleotide sequence: TGTGCCAGCAGCTACCCCGGGGACAGGGCCTACAATGAGCAGTTCTTC.

CDR3 sequence: CASSPRTSGSTDTQYF. DNA of the CDR3: TGCGCCAGCAGCCCGCGAACTAGCGGGAGCACAGATACGCAGTATTTT. The V and J genes are TRBV4-3 and TRBJ2-3, with 9 bases lining up with TRBD2. The V and J ends lost 4 bases and 0 bases, in that order; junction bases with no gene match: 5. Per the germline V gene, CDR1 is LGHNA and CDR2 is YSLEER. The CDR3 sequence is 16 residues long.

J is TRBJ2-1 and V is TRBV28; 14 positions match TRBD2. The CDR3 is made up of 14 amino acids. The germline gives CDR1 MDHEN, CDR2 SYDVKM. The V gene end was trimmed by 6 bases and the J gene end by 12 bases; junction bases not matched to a gene: 7. CDR3 sequence reads: CASRTGTSGSWQFF. The CDR3 nucleotides read TGTGCCAGCAGAACCGGGACTAGCGGGAGTTGGCAGTTCTTC.

J is TRBJ1-2 and V is TRBV28; 7 positions match TRBD1. J lost 3 bases, V lost 4 bases, and 8 bases had no gene match. Germline assignment: CDR1 MDHEN and CDR2 SYDVKM. The CDR3 loop spans 15 amino acids. CDR3 protein: CASSYTGEGYYGYTF. CDR3 nucleotide sequence: TGTGCCAGCAGTTATACAGGGGAGGGGTACTATGGCTACACCTTC.

This clone was seen only a few times. This specimen includes other DNA sequences encoding the same CDR3. The gene calls are TRBV29-1 and TRBJ1-2; TRBD1 is a possible D gene (5 bases). The germline V gene encodes CDR1 SQVTM and CDR2 ANQGSEA. The CDR3 is 10 residues long. V was shortened by 3 bases and J by 6 bases, with 5 bases between the two germline ends. The CDR3 region has the DNA TGCAGCGTTGAGGACAATGGCTACACCTTC. Encoded protein: CSVEDNGYTF.

The chain joins TRBV5-4 to TRBJ2-7; the match to TRBD2 covers 10 bases. Germline V gene sequence: CDR1 SGHNT, CDR2 YYREEE (reference sequence). The CDR3 runs 15 residues. Trimming at V came to 0 bases and at J to 2 bases, leaving 2 bases not matched to a gene. The DNA for the CDR3 is TGTGCCAGCAGCTTGGGGCTAGCGGGGGCCTACGAGCAGTACTTC. Translation: CASSLGLAGAYEQYF.

The chain employs TRBV6-5 and TRBJ1-1, with 12 positions matching TRBD1. Trimming cost V 5 bases and J 6 bases; bases outside gene matches: 7. This CDR3 has 15 amino acids. Germline V lookup: CDR1 MNHEY, CDR2 SVGAGI. The CDR3 spells CASSGGTGGASEAFF. The CDR3 nucleotides read TGTGCCAGCAGTGGAGGGACAGGGGGCGCGTCTGAAGCTTTCTTT.

The V and J genes are TRBV5-1 and TRBJ2-6; D perhaps matches TRBD1 (5 bases). The germline V gene has CDR1 SGHRS and CDR2 YFSETQ. Trimming shortened V by 0 bases and J by 2 bases, and 6 bases separated the two germline ends. This CDR3 is 15 amino acids long. CDR3 sequence (DNA): TGCGCCAGCAGCTTGGCCAGGGCTGGGGCCAACGTCCTGACTTTC. Protein product: CASSLARAGANVLTF.

V and J are TRBV28 and TRBJ2-7, with a possible D match to TRBD2 (5 bases). Germline CDR1 reads MDHEN; CDR2 reads SYDVKM. V lost 2 bases and J 3 bases, leaving 14 bases between the germline ends. CDR3 size: 15 residues. The CDR3 nucleotides read TGTGCCAGCAGTTTAGGCGGGTCGATGTTCTACGAGCAGTACTTC. This translates into CASSLGGSMFYEQYF.

J is TRBJ1-1 and V is TRBV7-3, with TRBD1 as a possible D gene (6 bases). Germline V gene data show CDR1 as SGHTA and CDR2 as FQGTGA. Trimming pared 5 bases from V and 0 bases from J, leaving 10 bases between. CDR3 length equals 14 residues. CDR3 bases: TGTGCCAGCAGCGCAGACAGGCTGAACACTGAAGCTTTCTTT. Residues: CASSADRLNTEAFF.

The V call is TRBV7-2, the J call TRBJ2-3, with 9 bases aligning to TRBD1. The trim removed 1 base at V and 0 bases at J, leaving 11 bases unmatched. Germline V CDR1 and CDR2: SGHTA, FQGNSA. This CDR3 is built from 19 residues. The CDR3 reads CASSLVATGGSTSTDTQYF. The DNA for the CDR3 is TGTGCCAGCAGCTTAGTAGCGACAGGGGGTAGTACTAGCACAGATACGCAGTATTTT.

The V gene is TRBV7-2, the J gene TRBJ2-7, with 9 nucleotides matching TRBD2. Germline V gene lookup returns CDR1 SGHTA and CDR2 FQGNSA. The CDR3 is 15 residues long. The V segment lost 3 bases and the J segment 5 bases; nucleotides outside the gene matches: 8. CDR3 protein: CASSFRLAGPDEQYF. Here the CDR3 DNA reads TGTGCCAGCAGCTTCAGGCTAGCGGGACCCGACGAGCAGTACTTC.

This sequence joins TRBV7-8 and TRBJ2-1, with TRBD1 as a possible D gene (7 bases). This CDR3 has 15 amino acids. With 7 bases removed from V and 0 bases from J, the gap between germline ends came to 13 bases. Germline CDR1 reads SGHVS; CDR2 reads FQNEAQ. Written as DNA, the CDR3 is TGTGCCAGCACGGAGGGGGCAAGCTCCTACAATGAGCAGTTCTTC. It specifies CASTEGASSYNEQFF.

The CDR3 DNA follows: TGTGCCAGCAGCTCCCCTTCCTACAATGAGCAGTTCTTC. This encodes CASSSPSYNEQFF. The chain has TRBV7-2 and TRBJ2-1; D uncertain. The V end was cut by 4 bases, the J end by 1 base, with 5 bases between. The CDR3 sequence is 13 residues long. Germline V gives CDR1 SGHTA, CDR2 FQGNSA.

The chain links TRBV19 to TRBJ2-6; 9 bases agree with TRBD1. Looked up from germline, CDR1 is LNHDA and CDR2 is SQIVND (reference sequence). Germline trimming cut 9 bases from V and 0 bases from J; bases unmatched to any gene: 3. The CDR3 has 15 residues. The CDR3 region is CASGQGTSGANVLTF. CDR3 bases: TGTGCCAGCGGACAGGGGACCTCTGGGGCCAACGTCCTGACTTTC.

The CDR3 protein is CASSLTGVSYEQYF. CDR3 nucleotides: TGTGCCAGCAGTTTGACAGGCGTCAGTTACGAGCAGTACTTC. The chain uses TRBV28 and TRBJ2-7; possibly TRBD1 for D (6 bases). The germline CDR1 and CDR2 sequences are MDHEN and SYDVKM. V was trimmed by 3 bases and J by 4 bases, leaving 13 bases between them. This CDR3 comprises 14 residues. The variable domain in full, with the rest retrieved from reference TRBV28 and TRBJ2-7, is DVKVTQSSRYLVKRTGEKVFLECVQDMDHENMFWYRQDPGLGLRLIYFSYDVKMKEKGDIPEGYSVSREKKERFSLILESASTNQTSMYLCASSLTGVSYEQYFGPGTRLTVT.

V and J are TRBV5-1 and TRBJ2-5, with 12 bases that match TRBD2. Germline loops: CDR1 SGHRS, CDR2 YFSETQ. V was pared by 1 base and J by 3 bases, with 1 base of the junction left unmatched. The CDR3 length is 15 residues. The CDR3 DNA is TGCGCCAGCAGCTTGTCTAGCGGGGGGGAAGAGACCCAGTACTTC. Encoded protein: CASSLSSGGEETQYF.

This chain links TRBV11-1 with TRBJ1-2; D ambiguous. This CDR3 comprises 11 residues. V lost 3 bases and J 6 bases, leaving 5 bases between the germline ends. Germline values: CDR1 SGHAT, CDR2 FQDESV (reference sequence). The CDR3 sequence: CASSFRDGYTF. Here the CDR3 DNA reads TGTGCCAGCAGCTTCCGGGATGGCTACACCTTC.